These 24 T cell receptor beta chains share one sample of origin, sequenced in a study of blood T cell repertoires in COVID-19 (dated by TCRdb to about 2020). Library prep was done by the immunoSEQ multiplex PCR assay. The immuneACCESS repertoire file appears here via TCRdb, limited to in-frame rearrangements. These files lack a portion of the clones; in checked studies, under half of the deficit traces to unresolved V genes, and the cause of the others is not known. This sample has about 200,000 clones in its table, and about four fifths of those were observed once. The ten largest clones capture over 9.5% of the sample. Material: peripheral blood. These TCRs come from a woman of 80 years or more with acute or convalescent COVID-19.

This rearrangement joins TRBV5-1 to TRBJ2-3; 8 nucleotides line up with TRBD1. V shed 4 bases and J 1 base; nucleotides not matched to a gene: 11. From germline, CDR1 is SGHRS and CDR2 YFSETQ. CDR3 length equals 17 residues. CDR3 region: CASSPMPATGGTDTQYF. CDR3 in DNA: TGCGCCAGCAGCCCTATGCCGGCGACAGGGGGCACAGATACGCAGTATTTT.

V gene TRBV7-9 combines with J gene TRBJ2-7; D remains ambiguous. The CDR3 runs 14 residues. V was trimmed by 2 bases and J by 1 base, leaving 9 bases between them. Germline V lookup: CDR1 SEHNR, CDR2 FQNEAQ (reference sequence). CDR3 sequence: CASSLTGSSYEQYF. The CDR3 region has the DNA TGTGCCAGCAGCTTAACCGGGTCATCCTACGAGCAGTACTTC.

A remark on this clone: The same CDR3 is also encoded by other DNA sequences in this sample. The genes are TRBV2 and TRBJ2-5, with 8 bases identical to TRBD1. The J segment lost 5 bases and the V segment lost 1 base, leaving 15 bases of the junction unmatched. The CDR3 sequence is 18 residues long. Per germline, CDR1 SNHLY and CDR2 FYNNEI. CDR3 sequence reads: CASSEGPAVTGVGETQYF. CDR3 nucleotide sequence: TGTGCCAGCAGTGAAGGGCCCGCGGTGACAGGGGTGGGCGAGACCCAGTACTTC.

This clone appeared a single time. V and J are TRBV6-5 and TRBJ2-5; TRBD2 might be the D (5 bases). Germline CDR1 and CDR2: MNHEY and SVGAGI. This CDR3 region has 12 residues. With 11 bases removed from V and 1 base from J, the gap between germline ends came to 11 bases. DNA for the CDR3: TGTGCCGGAGGTCGGCCCCAAGAGACCCAGTACTTC. It specifies CAGGRPQETQYF.

This chain uses TRBV7-2 with TRBJ2-3, with TRBD2 identical over 7 bases. The germline gives CDR1 SGHTA, CDR2 FQGNSA. This CDR3 is 14 amino acids long. J was trimmed by 2 bases and V by 2 bases; bases with no gene match: 1. The CDR3 reads CASSLRGDTDTQYF. Here the CDR3 DNA reads TGTGCCAGCAGCTTACGGGGGGACACAGATACGCAGTATTTT.

This sequence joins TRBV3-1 (or the pseudogene TRBV3-2) and TRBJ1-1, with D uncertain. Trimming removed 0 bases from V and 0 bases from J, with 14 bases in between. CDR1 LGHDT and CDR2 YNNKEL come from the germline V gene (reference sequence). The CDR3 contains 17 residues. The CDR3 reads CASSQDPGQQMNTEAFF. The CDR3 bases are TGTGCCAGCAGCCAAGATCCTGGGCAGCAAATGAACACTGAAGCTTTCTTT.

The chain is built from TRBV19 and TRBJ1-1; no clear D gene. Trimming cost V 6 bases and J 1 base, with 12 bases left between them. This CDR3 region has 14 residues. Germline V CDR1 and CDR2: LNHDA, SQIVND (reference sequence). CDR3 sequence (DNA): TGTGCCAGTAGCAGCCGGGATCCGAACACTGAAGCTTTCTTT. Translating it yields CASSSRDPNTEAFF.

This clone was observed a handful of times. This chain links TRBV5-6 with TRBJ2-1; 11 bases fit TRBD2. From germline, CDR1 is SGHDT and CDR2 YYEEEE. The J segment lost 4 bases and the V segment lost 4 bases, leaving 4 bases of the junction unmatched. There are 15 residues in the CDR3. The CDR3 reads CASSPGLAVYNEQFF. The CDR3 nucleotides read TGTGCCAGCAGCCCGGGACTAGCGGTATACAATGAGCAGTTCTTC.

V gene TRBV30 combines with J gene TRBJ1-1, with a possible D match to TRBD1 (6 bases). The V end was cut by 1 base, the J end by 1 base, with 7 bases between. CDR1 and CDR2 (germline): GTSNPN, SVGIG (reference sequence). The CDR3 covers 13 residues. The CDR3 nucleotides are TGTGCCTGGAGTGCACAGGGGAACACTGAAGCTTTCTTT. Its translation: CAWSAQGNTEAFF. Complete variable domain (other parts from reference TRBV30 and TRBJ1-1): SQTIHQWPATLVQPVGSPLSLECTVEGTSNPNLYWYRQAAGRGLQLLFYSVGIGQISSEVPQNLSASRPQDRQFILSSKKLLLSDSGFYLCAWSAQGNTEAFFGQGTRLTVV.

The rearrangement uses TRBV5-8 and TRBJ2-3; D gene unclear. Germline-derived CDR1 and CDR2 are SGHTS and YDEGEE. CDR3 length: 13 amino acids. V was cut by 3 bases and J by 6 bases, with 11 bases left in between. The CDR3 protein is CASSWQESDTQYF. The CDR3 DNA reads TGTGCCAGCAGCTGGCAGGAATCCGATACGCAGTATTTT. The full variable domain, rest sourced from reference TRBV5-8 and TRBJ2-3, is EAGVTQSPTHLIKTRGQQATLRCSPISGHTSVYWYQQALGLGLQFLLWYDEGEERNRGNFPPRFSGRQFPNYSSELNVNALELEDSALYLCASSWQESDTQYFGPGTRLTVL.

V is TRBV5-1 and J is TRBJ2-2; TRBD1 might be the D (5 bases). Germline V gives CDR1 SGHRS, CDR2 YFSETQ. The CDR3 spans 16 residues. The V end was cut by 1 base, the J end by 0 bases, with 10 bases between. CDR3 residues: CASSLSAGTNTGELFF. In nucleotides, the CDR3 is TGCGCCAGCAGCTTGTCGGCAGGGACGAACACCGGGGAGCTGTTTTTT.

The chain recombines TRBV28 with TRBJ2-7; 7 nucleotides align to TRBD1. The junction had 10 bases not matched to a gene; V was cut back by 8 bases and J by 3 bases. CDR1 is MDHEN, CDR2 SYDVKM, per germline. CDR3 length: 14 residues. CDR3 loop: CASANGNRGYEQYF. The CDR3 region has the DNA TGTGCCAGCGCTAATGGGAACAGGGGCTACGAGCAGTACTTC.

The CDR3 here is CSVGAGAAYYGYTF. The CDR3 nucleotides are TGCAGCGTTGGAGCAGGGGCGGCCTACTATGGCTACACCTTC. The rearrangement links TRBV29-1 to TRBJ1-2; possible D gene TRBD1, 6 bases. Germline V CDR1 and CDR2: SQVTM, ANQGSEA. Trimming cost V 4 bases and J 3 bases, with 15 bases left between them. The length of the CDR3 is 14 residues.

This clone was recorded once. The V gene is TRBV28, the J gene TRBJ1-5; 7 positions match TRBD1. There are 16 residues in the CDR3. V dropped 5 bases and J dropped 6; count of bases not matched to a gene: 13. Looked up from germline, CDR1 is MDHEN and CDR2 is SYDVKM. DNA for the CDR3: TGTGCCAGCAGTCCCTCCATCAGGGGGTTGGGTCAGCCCCAGCATTTT. Protein: CASSPSIRGLGQPQHF.

The J gene is TRBJ2-1, the V gene TRBV24-1; 9 positions agree with TRBD1. V was clipped by 1 base and J by 6 bases; unmatched bases: 12. In germline, CDR1 is KGHDR, CDR2 SFDVKD. The CDR3 has 18 residues. For the CDR3, the DNA is TGTGCCACCAGTGATTTTCCACCGGGACAGGGATCCGTCAATGAGCAGTTCTTC. This sequence encodes CATSDFPPGQGSVNEQFF.

The chain employs TRBV9 and TRBJ2-7; 7 nucleotides align to TRBD2. The germline V gene has CDR1 SGDLS and CDR2 YYNGEE. The CDR3 totals 16 residues. The V gene end was trimmed by 0 bases and the J gene end by 0 bases; junction bases not matched to a gene: 6. CDR3 nucleotide sequence: TGTGCCAGCAGCGTAGATACGGGGGGAAGCTCCTACGAGCAGTACTTC. Protein sequence: CASSVDTGGSSYEQYF.

The chain joins TRBV29-1 to TRBJ1-6; the match to TRBD1 covers 9 bases. The CDR3 spans 15 residues. The germline V gene has CDR1 SQVTM and CDR2 ANQGSEA. The V and J ends lost 7 bases and 6 bases, in that order; junction bases with no gene match: 10. The CDR3 loop reads CSAQLETGGNSPLHF. The CDR3 DNA is TGCAGCGCCCAACTCGAGACAGGGGGTAATTCACCCCTCCACTTT.

The chain is built from TRBV7-2 and TRBJ1-5, with TRBD1 identical over 9 bases. The CDR3 sequence is 18 residues long. Trimming removed 2 bases from V and 3 bases from J; junction bases left unmatched: 11. The germline gives CDR1 SGHTA, CDR2 FQGNSA. CDR3 sequence: CASSLMGAGQGINQPQHF. As DNA, the CDR3 is TGTGCCAGCAGCTTAATGGGGGCGGGACAGGGAATCAATCAGCCCCAGCATTTT.

The chain has TRBV7-2 and TRBJ2-1; TRBD2 is a possible D gene (6 bases). The germline V and J ends were trimmed by 1 base and 7 bases, with 14 bases remaining between them. The CDR3 is made up of 15 amino acids. CDR1 and CDR2 from the germline V gene are SGHTA and FQGNSA. CDR3 coding DNA: TGTGCCAGCAGCTTAGGCCCCGGGACTTTTAATGAGCAGTTCTTC. This translates into CASSLGPGTFNEQFF.

This rearrangement joins TRBV7-2 to TRBJ1-5, with TRBD1 identical over 11 bases. Trimming took 4 bases from V and 7 from J; bases not matched to a gene: 12. CDR1 SGHTA and CDR2 FQGNSA come from the germline V gene. The CDR3 extends over 17 amino acids. This CDR3 is CASSSNGQGAGYQPQHF. In nucleotides, the CDR3 is TGTGCCAGCAGCTCGAACGGACAGGGGGCGGGATACCAGCCCCAGCATTTT.

The CDR3 loop is CASSLPGQGPYNEQFF. The DNA for the CDR3 is TGTGCCAGCAGTTTACCGGGCCAGGGCCCCTACAATGAGCAGTTCTTC. The chain links TRBV28 to TRBJ2-1; a weak D match, TRBD1 (5 bases). The CDR3 extends over 16 amino acids. Germline CDR1 MDHEN, CDR2 SYDVKM. Trimming left V 2 bases short and J 2 bases short, with 13 bases between.

The genes are TRBV2 and TRBJ1-5; maybe TRBD1 (6 bases). The germline V and J ends were trimmed by 8 bases and 2 bases, with 13 bases remaining between them. The CDR3 length is 14 residues. Germline V gene sequence: CDR1 SNHLY, CDR2 FYNNEI. For the CDR3, the DNA is TGTGCCAGCGGGCCGGGACACCGCAATCAGCCCCAGCATTTT. Translating gives CASGPGHRNQPQHF. The full variable domain, in which reference TRBV2 and TRBJ1-5 provide the parts outside the CDR3, is EPEVTQTPSHQVTQMGQEVILRCVPISNHLYFYWYRQILGQKVEFLVSFYNNEISEKSEIFDDQFSVERPDGSNFTLKIRSTKLEDSAMYFCASGPGHRNQPQHFGDGTRLSIL.

This clone was seen a handful of times. The chain couples TRBV7-2 to TRBJ2-1, with TRBD2 identical over 11 bases. The J segment lost 4 bases and the V segment lost 5 bases, leaving 7 bases of the junction unmatched. Looked up from germline, CDR1 is SGHTA and CDR2 is FQGNSA. This CDR3 contains 16 residues. This CDR3 is CASSLAGTSGYNEQFF. The CDR3 coding sequence is TGTGCCAGCAGCCTCGCCGGGACTAGCGGTTACAATGAGCAGTTCTTC. Looking up the rest from reference TRBV7-2 and TRBJ2-1 gives the full variable domain: GAGVSQSPSNKVTEKGKDVELRCDPISGHTALYWYRQSLGQGLEFLIYFQGNSAPDKSGLPSDRFSAERTGGSVSTLTIQRTQQEDSAVYLCASSLAGTSGYNEQFFGPGTRLTVL.

A single count supports this clone. V usage is TRBV19 and J usage is TRBJ2-2; D is ambiguous. V was shortened by 4 bases and J by 2 bases, with 5 bases between the two germline ends. The CDR3 is 13 residues long. CDR1 is LNHDA, CDR2 SQIVND, per germline (reference sequence). The CDR3 DNA follows: TGTGCCAGTAGTACCCAAAACACCGGGGAGCTGTTTTTT. This translates into CASSTQNTGELFF.